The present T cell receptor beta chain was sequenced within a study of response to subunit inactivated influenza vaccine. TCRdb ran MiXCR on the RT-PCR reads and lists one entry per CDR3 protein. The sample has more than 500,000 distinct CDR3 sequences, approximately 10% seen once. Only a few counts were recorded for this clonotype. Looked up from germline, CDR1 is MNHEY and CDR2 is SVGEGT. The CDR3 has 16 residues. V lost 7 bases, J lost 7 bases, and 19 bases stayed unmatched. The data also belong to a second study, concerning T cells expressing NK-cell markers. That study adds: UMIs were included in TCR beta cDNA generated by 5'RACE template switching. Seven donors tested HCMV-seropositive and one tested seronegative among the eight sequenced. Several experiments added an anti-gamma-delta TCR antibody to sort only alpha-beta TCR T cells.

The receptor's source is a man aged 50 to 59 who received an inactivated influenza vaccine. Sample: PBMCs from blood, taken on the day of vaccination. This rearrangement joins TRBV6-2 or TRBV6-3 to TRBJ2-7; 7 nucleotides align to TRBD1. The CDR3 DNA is TGTGCCAGCACCCCGACGGGACAGCAGGATTCAAAGGAGCAGTACTTC. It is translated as CASTPTGQQDSKEQYF.